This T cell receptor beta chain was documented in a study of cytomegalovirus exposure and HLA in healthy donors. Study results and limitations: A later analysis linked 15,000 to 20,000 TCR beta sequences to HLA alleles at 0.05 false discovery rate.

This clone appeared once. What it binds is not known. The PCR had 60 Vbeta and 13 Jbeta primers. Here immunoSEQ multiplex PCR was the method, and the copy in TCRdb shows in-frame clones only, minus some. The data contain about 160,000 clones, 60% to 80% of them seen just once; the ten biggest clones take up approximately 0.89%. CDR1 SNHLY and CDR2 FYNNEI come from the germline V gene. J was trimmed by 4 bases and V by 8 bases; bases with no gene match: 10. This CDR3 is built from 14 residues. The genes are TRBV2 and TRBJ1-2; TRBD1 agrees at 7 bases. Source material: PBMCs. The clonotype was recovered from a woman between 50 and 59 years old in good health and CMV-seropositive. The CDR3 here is CASLLAGTAYGYTF. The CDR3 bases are TGTGCCAGCCTTCTAGCCGGGACAGCCTATGGCTACACCTTC.